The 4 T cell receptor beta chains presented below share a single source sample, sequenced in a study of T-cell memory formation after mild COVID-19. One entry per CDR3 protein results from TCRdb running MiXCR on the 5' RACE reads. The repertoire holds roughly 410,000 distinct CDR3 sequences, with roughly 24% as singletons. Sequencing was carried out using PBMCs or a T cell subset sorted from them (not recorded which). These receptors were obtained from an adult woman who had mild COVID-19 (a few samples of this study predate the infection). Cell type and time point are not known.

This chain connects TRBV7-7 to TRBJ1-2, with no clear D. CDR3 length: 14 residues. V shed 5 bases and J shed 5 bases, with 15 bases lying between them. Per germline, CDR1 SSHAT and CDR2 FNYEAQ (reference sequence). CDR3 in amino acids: CASSPFRIAYGYTF. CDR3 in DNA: TGTGCCAGCAGCCCCTTTCGAATAGCGTATGGCTACACCTTC. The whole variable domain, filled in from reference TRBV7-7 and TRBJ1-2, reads GAGVSQSPRYKVTKRGQDVTLRCDPISSHATLYWYQQALGQGPEFLTYFNYEAQPDKSGLPSDRFSAERPEGSISTLTIQRTEQRDSAMYRCASSPFRIAYGYTFGSGTRLTVV.

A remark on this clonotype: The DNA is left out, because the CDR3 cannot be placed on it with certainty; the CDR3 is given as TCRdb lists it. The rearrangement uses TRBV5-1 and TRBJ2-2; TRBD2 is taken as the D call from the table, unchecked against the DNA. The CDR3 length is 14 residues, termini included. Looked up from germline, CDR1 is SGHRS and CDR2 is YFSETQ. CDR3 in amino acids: CASSLTRGPGSCFF.

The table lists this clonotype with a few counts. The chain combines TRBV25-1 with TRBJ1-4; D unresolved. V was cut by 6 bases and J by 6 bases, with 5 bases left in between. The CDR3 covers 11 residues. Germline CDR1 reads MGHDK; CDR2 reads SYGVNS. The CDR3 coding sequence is TGTGCCAGCAGGCAGGATGAAAAACTGTTTTTT. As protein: CASRQDEKLFF.

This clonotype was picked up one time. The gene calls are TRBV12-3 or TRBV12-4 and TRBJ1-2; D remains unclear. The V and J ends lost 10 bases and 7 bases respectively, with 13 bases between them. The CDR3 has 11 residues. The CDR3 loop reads CANLGWSGYTF. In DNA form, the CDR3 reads TGTGCCAACCTGGGGTGGTCTGGCTACACCTTC.